This T cell receptor beta chain was sequenced during a study of blood T cell repertoires in COVID-19. As for the study in general: The United States, Italy and Spain supplied acute and convalescent COVID-19 samples. In each case, the material was cDNA or gDNA derived from T cells, B-cell-depleted T cells, or PBMCs.

Losses at the gene ends were 4 bases for V and 10 bases for J; bases not matched to a gene: 16. Germline assignment: CDR1 LGHDT and CDR2 YNNKEL (reference sequence). The CDR3 is 17 residues long. As originally analysed: Reference gene primer amplification gave nucleated cell count estimates. Clones were sequenced by immunoSEQ multiplex PCR, and TCRdb holds only the in-frame ones, with some missing. V and J calls and clone size come straight from that table; D and trimming were deduced from the DNA. In the table there are around 55,000 clones, 75% to 95% of which are singletons. This clone occurred once.

This chain links TRBV3-1 (or the pseudogene TRBV3-2) with TRBJ2-1; 10 bases are shared with TRBD2. Sequencing input: peripheral blood. The sequence was collected from a human donor with active COVID-19. The donor label of this sample is uncertain. The chain's CDR3 is CASSPDLRLAGGGEQFF. For the CDR3, the DNA is TGTGCCAGCAGCCCAGACCTCAGACTAGCGGGTGGGGGGGAGCAGTTCTTC.